Shown below are 9 T cell receptor beta chains from a single sample sequenced in a study of blood T cell repertoires in COVID-19. Only in-frame clones appear in the TCRdb table, and some are missing; sequencing was by immunoSEQ multiplex PCR. The sample has 20,000 to 30,000 clones; under 95% are singletons. Sequenced input: peripheral blood. The receptors originated from a man aged 70-80 years with active COVID-19.

This clone occurred once. The chain carries TRBV18 and TRBJ2-1; possible D gene TRBD2, 6 bases. The CDR3 runs to 15 residues. V lost 4 bases, J lost 7 bases, and 17 bases lay in between. Germline lookup yields CDR1 KGHSH and CDR2 LQKENI. This chain's CDR3 is CASSRGTAGWNEQFF. Here the CDR3 DNA reads TGTGCCAGCTCACGGGGGACGGCGGGGTGGAATGAGCAGTTCTTC.

This chain joins TRBV27 and TRBJ2-7; 11 bases are shared with TRBD1. The germline V gene has CDR1 MNHEY and CDR2 SMNVEV (reference sequence). The length of the CDR3 is 16 residues. J was trimmed by 7 bases and V by 3 bases; bases with no gene match: 11. CDR3 in DNA: TGTGCCAGCAGTTTTACTAGGGGACAGGGGGTGTGGGAGCAGTACTTC. This sequence encodes CASSFTRGQGVWEQYF.

CDR3 coding DNA: TGTGCCAGCAGTTCCCCGGGACAGGGATCCTTTTACACTGAAGCTTTCTTT. Its translation is CASSSPGQGSFYTEAFF. This chain uses TRBV28 with TRBJ1-1, with TRBD1 identical over 9 bases. This CDR3 spans 17 amino acids. CDR1 and CDR2 from the germline V gene are MDHEN and SYDVKM. Germline trimming cut 4 bases from V and 3 bases from J; bases unmatched to any gene: 12.

A few counts support this clone. The chain recombines TRBV10-2 with TRBJ1-1; D ambiguous. The CDR3 runs 12 residues. Per the germline V gene, CDR1 is WSHSY and CDR2 is SAAADI. Trimming shortened V by 7 bases and J by 5 bases, and 11 bases separated the two germline ends. The CDR3 nucleotides are TGCGCCAGCATGGGAGGGCCAACTGAAGCTTTCTTT. It yields the protein CASMGGPTEAFF.

Turning to this clone: The conserved phenylalanine or tryptophan normally closing the CDR3 is absent here, so this likely arose from a read error. The chain employs TRBV4-3 and TRBJ2-2, with TRBD1 matching over 10 bases. V shed 3 bases and J 1 base; nucleotides not matched to a gene: 2. CDR3 length equals 16 residues. Germline lookup yields CDR1 LGHNA and CDR2 YSLEER. CDR3 nucleotide sequence: TGCGCCAGCAGCCACAGGGACAGGGGGAACACCGGGGAGCTGTTTTCT. Translated, it gives CASSHRDRGNTGELFS.

The chain combines TRBV30 with TRBJ2-7; D remains ambiguous. The V gene's germline CDR1 is GTSNPN and CDR2 SVGIG (reference sequence). V lost 0 bases and J 0 bases, leaving 9 bases between the germline ends. The CDR3 spans 14 residues. DNA of the CDR3: TGTGCCTGGAGTGTATTACCACACTCCTACGAGCAGTACTTC. Translation gives CAWSVLPHSYEQYF.

The genes are TRBV5-1 and TRBJ1-3; D is undetermined. Germline loops: CDR1 SGHRS, CDR2 YFSETQ. V was trimmed by 0 bases and J by 0 bases, leaving 13 bases between them. This CDR3 is built from 17 residues. The CDR3 protein is CASSLAPDINSGNTIYF. The CDR3 region has the DNA TGCGCCAGCAGCTTGGCCCCAGACATAAACTCTGGAAACACCATATATTTT.

The chain couples TRBV6-2 or TRBV6-3 to TRBJ2-4; 10 bases map to TRBD1. The V gene's germline CDR1 is MNHEY and CDR2 SVGEGT. J gave up 0 bases and V 5 bases, and 4 bases lay outside the gene matches. The CDR3 runs 16 residues. Here the CDR3 DNA reads TGTGCCAGCAGTCCGGGACAGGGGCTAGCCAAAAACATTCAGTACTTC. Residues: CASSPGQGLAKNIQYF.

This rearrangement joins TRBV30 to TRBJ2-3, with 13 bases fitting TRBD2. The CDR3 spans 19 residues. The V and J ends lost 0 bases and 1 base, in that order; junction bases with no gene match: 10. The V gene's germline CDR1 is GTSNPN and CDR2 SVGIG (reference sequence). CDR3 amino acids: CAWSVWTSGGVLGTDTQYF. The CDR3 DNA is TGTGCCTGGAGTGTGTGGACTAGCGGGGGTGTCCTGGGCACAGATACGCAGTATTTT. The whole variable domain, filled in from reference TRBV30 and TRBJ2-3, reads SQTIHQWPATLVQPVGSPLSLECTVEGTSNPNLYWYRQAAGRGLQLLFYSVGIGQISSEVPQNLSASRPQDRQFILSSKKLLLSDSGFYLCAWSVWTSGGVLGTDTQYFGPGTRLTVL.